This passage covers 3 T cell receptor beta chains from one sample sequenced in a study of control samples from healthy donors and cancer patients. Sequenced by immunoSEQ multiplex PCR; TCRdb stores in-frame clones only, minus some. The table shows 150,000 to 200,000 clones, with more than 90% occurring only once. The sample consisted of blood. These receptors originate from a man aged 25 to 45 in good health.

J is TRBJ1-4 and V is TRBV2, with 7 bases identical to TRBD1. The CDR3 runs 13 residues. With V trimmed by 9 bases and J by 4 bases, 5 bases remained unmatched. CDR1 and CDR2 from the germline V gene are SNHLY and FYNNEI. The CDR3 DNA reads as TGTGCCAGAAACGCAGGGGGTAATGAAAAACTGTTTTTT. Protein: CARNAGGNEKLFF.

The rearrangement joins TRBV7-2 to TRBJ2-5; no clear D gene. The germline CDR1 and CDR2 sequences are SGHTA and FQGNSA. The germline V and J ends were trimmed by 2 bases and 5 bases, with 6 bases remaining between them. The CDR3 loop spans 12 amino acids. CDR3: CASSLWLETQYF. CDR3 nucleotide sequence: TGTGCCAGCAGCTTATGGTTGGAGACCCAGTACTTC.

The V and J genes are TRBV6-2 or TRBV6-3 and TRBJ2-3, with a tentative D call TRBD2 (5 bases). The CDR3 totals 16 residues. From germline, CDR1 is MNHEY and CDR2 SVGEGT. Between the trimmed V and J ends, which lost 2 bases and 2 bases, there was a span of 14 bases. CDR3 sequence reads: CASSYPAAMLTDTQYF. For the CDR3, the DNA is TGTGCCAGCAGTTACCCAGCGGCTATGCTCACAGATACGCAGTATTTT.